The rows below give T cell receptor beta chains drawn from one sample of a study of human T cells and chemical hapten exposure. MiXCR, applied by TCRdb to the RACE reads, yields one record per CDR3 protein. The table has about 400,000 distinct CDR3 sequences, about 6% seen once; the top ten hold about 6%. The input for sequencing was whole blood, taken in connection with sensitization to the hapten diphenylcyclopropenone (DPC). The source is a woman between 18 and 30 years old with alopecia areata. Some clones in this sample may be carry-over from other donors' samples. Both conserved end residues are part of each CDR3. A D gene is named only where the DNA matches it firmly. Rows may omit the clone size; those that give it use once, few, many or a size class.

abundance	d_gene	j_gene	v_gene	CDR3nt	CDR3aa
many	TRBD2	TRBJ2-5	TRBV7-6	TGTGCCAGCAGCTTAGTTCCGACTAGCGGAGGAGAGACCCAGTACTTC	CASSLVPTSGGETQYF
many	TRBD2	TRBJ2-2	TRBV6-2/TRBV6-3	TGTGCCAGCAAGAGTTACCGGGGGGGGAACTTATCGAACACCGGGGAGCTGTTTTTT	CASKSYRGGNLSNTGELFF
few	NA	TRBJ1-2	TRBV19	TGTGCCAGTAGTACAGGGACGGCCGCTGGCTATGGCTACACCTTC	CASSTGTAAGYGYTF
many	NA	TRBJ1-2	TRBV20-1	TGCAGTGCTAGTGTAGGGAACTATGGCTACACCTTC	CSASVGNYGYTF
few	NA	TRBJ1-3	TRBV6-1	TGTGCCAGCGTCCGGGGGCCCGGAAACACCATATATTTT	CASVRGPGNTIYF
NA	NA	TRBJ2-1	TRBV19	TGTGCCTGGACGCAGGTCTCCTACAATGAGCAGTTCTTC	CAWTQVSYNEQFF
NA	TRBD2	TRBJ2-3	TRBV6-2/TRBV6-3	TGTGCCAGCAGCCCCTACCGGGGGGGCGAGGATACGCAGTATTTT	CASSPYRGGEDTQYF
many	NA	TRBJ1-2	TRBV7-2	TGTGCCAGCAGCTTAGGGCCCGAGCCCCGTGGCTACACCTTC	CASSLGPEPRGYTF
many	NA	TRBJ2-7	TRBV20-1	TGCAGTGCGGCCACCGGGACTGCGTCCTACGAGCAGTACTTC	CSAATGTASYEQYF
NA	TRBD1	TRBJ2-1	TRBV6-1	TGTGCCAGCAGACCCGACAGGGTTCGTGATATTTTCTACAATGAGCAGTTCTTC	CASRPDRVRDIFYNEQFF
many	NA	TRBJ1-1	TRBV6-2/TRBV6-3	TGTGCCAGCAGTACCTATTCTGAAGCTTTCTTT	CASSTYSEAFF
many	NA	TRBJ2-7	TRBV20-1	TGCAGTGCTGAGGGTGGGGGACGGCTAACTTACGAGCAGTACTTC	CSAEGGGRLTYEQYF
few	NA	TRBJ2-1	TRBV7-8	TGTGCCAGCAGCACGTTTCGGGCGGCCTCCTACAATGAGCAGTTCTTC	CASSTFRAASYNEQFF
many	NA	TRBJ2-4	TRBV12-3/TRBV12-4	TGTGCCAGCAGCACTGCCACAGAGAACCTCCTAGCCAAAAACATTCAGTACTTC	CASSTATENLLAKNIQYF
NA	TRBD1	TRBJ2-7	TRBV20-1	TGCAGTGCCCCTAGACAGGGGGCGACGACGGAAGAGCAGTACTTC	CSAPRQGATTEEQYF
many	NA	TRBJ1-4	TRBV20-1	TGCAGTGCTTACAGGGAAAGTAATGAAAAACTGTTTTTT	CSAYRESNEKLFF
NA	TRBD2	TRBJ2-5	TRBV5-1	TGCGCCAGCAGCTTGGATCGACTAGCGGGGTTCGGGGAGACCCAGTACTTC	CASSLDRLAGFGETQYF
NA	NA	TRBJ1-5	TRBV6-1	TGTGCCAGCAGTGAAAGGGTTAGCAATCAGCCCCAGCATTTT	CASSERVSNQPQHF
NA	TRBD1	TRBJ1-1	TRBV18	TGTGCCAGCTCACCACCGCGGGGACAGGGTACGGGGACTGAAGCTTTCTTT	CASSPPRGQGTGTEAFF
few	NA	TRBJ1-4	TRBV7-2	TGTGCCAGCAGCTTAAGGGCAGAAACTAATGAAAAACTGTTTTTT	CASSLRAETNEKLFF
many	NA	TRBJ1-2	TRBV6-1	TGTGCCAGCGTTCTGCGGATAGCCACCTTC	CASVLRIATF
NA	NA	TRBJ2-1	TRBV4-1	TGCGCCAGCAGCCAACCCGGAGCCTACAATGAGCAGTTCTTC	CASSQPGAYNEQFF
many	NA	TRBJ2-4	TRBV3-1	TGTGCCAGCAGCCATAGCGCGGAGGGAGTCCGGAAAAACATTCAGTACTTC	CASSHSAEGVRKNIQYF
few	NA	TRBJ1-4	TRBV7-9	TGTGCCAGCAGACTCTCCGGGACATCCCCTGAAAAACTGTTTTTT	CASRLSGTSPEKLFF
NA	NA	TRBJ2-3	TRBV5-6	TGTGCCAGCAGCTTACCTAACGGGTATAGCACAGATACGCAGTATTTT	CASSLPNGYSTDTQYF
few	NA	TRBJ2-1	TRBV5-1	TGCGCCAGCAGCTTGGGAGGGCTGTTGGGCCAGGAGCAGTTCTTC	CASSLGGLLGQEQFF
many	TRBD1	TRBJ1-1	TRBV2	TGTGCCAGCTCTGACAGGGAGGGGGACACTGAAGCTTTCTTT	CASSDREGDTEAFF
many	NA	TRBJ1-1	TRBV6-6	TGTGCCAGCAGTTCCCCGAGGGGCGTGAGCACTGAAGCTTTCTTT	CASSSPRGVSTEAFF
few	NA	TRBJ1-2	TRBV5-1	TGCGCCAGCAGCGAATTTGAGGATAGATATGGCTACACCTTC	CASSEFEDRYGYTF
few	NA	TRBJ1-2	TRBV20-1	TGCAGTGCTAGAGAGGGAGGGGACCTTTACATGGGATATGGCTACACCTTC	CSAREGGDLYMGYGYTF
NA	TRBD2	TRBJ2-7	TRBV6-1	TGTGCCAGCAGCCGGGAATGGAGCGGGGGCCTCTCCTACGAGCAGTACTTC	CASSREWSGGLSYEQYF
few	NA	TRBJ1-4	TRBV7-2	TGTGCCAGCAGCCGACAGGATAAAGGTGAAAAACTGTTTTTT	CASSRQDKGEKLFF
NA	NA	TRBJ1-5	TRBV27	TGTGCCAGCAGTTTGACGGCGAAAGGCCAGCCCCAGCATTTT	CASSLTAKGQPQHF
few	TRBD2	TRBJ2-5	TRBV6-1	TGTGCCAGCAGACACGACCCGGGACTAGCGGGGGACCAAGAGACCCAGTACTTC	CASRHDPGLAGDQETQYF
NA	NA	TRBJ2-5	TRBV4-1	TGCGCCAGCAGCCAAGCACAGGGCGCCCAGTACTTC	CASSQAQGAQYF
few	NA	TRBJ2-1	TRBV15	TGTGCCACCAGCAAATCCGGGACACTCTACAATGAGCAGTTCTTC	CATSKSGTLYNEQFF
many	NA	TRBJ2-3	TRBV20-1	TGCAGTGCTAGTGGGGGCAGGGCAGATACGCAGTATTTT	CSASGGRADTQYF
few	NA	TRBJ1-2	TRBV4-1	TGCGCCAGCAGCCCCGGACAAGAGTGGGACGCGGGCGGAAACTATGGCTACACCTTC	CASSPGQEWDAGGNYGYTF
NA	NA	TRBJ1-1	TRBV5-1	TGCGCCAGCAGCTCGTCCCCAGGTACGAACACTGAAGCTTTCTTT	CASSSSPGTNTEAFF
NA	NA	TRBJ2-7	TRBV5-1	TGCGCCAGCAGCTTGGGGGGATCTACCGGGGAGCAGTACTTC	CASSLGGSTGEQYF
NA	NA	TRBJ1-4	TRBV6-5	TGTGCCAGCAGTCGACCCGGCGGTGAAAAACTGTTTTTT	CASSRPGGEKLFF
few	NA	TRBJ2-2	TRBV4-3	TGCGCCAGCAGCCAAGCGGCAGGGGGGGATCTAGGAACCGGGGAGCTGTTTTTT	CASSQAAGGDLGTGELFF
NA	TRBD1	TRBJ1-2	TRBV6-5	TGTGCCAGCAGTTACTCAGATGGGACAGGCCACTATGGCTACACCTTC	CASSYSDGTGHYGYTF
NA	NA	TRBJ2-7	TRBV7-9	TGTGCCAGCAGCTTGCGACAGGACTCCTACGAGCAGTACTTC	CASSLRQDSYEQYF
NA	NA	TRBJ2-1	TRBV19	TGTGCCAGTAGTGCCTATCTAGGGGGGAGTGACAATGAGCAGTTCTTC	CASSAYLGGSDNEQFF
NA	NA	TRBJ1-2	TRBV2	TGTGCCAGCAGTCGACAGGCCTTATCTTATGGCTACACCTTC	CASSRQALSYGYTF
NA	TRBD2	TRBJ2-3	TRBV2	TGTGCCAGCAGCCTAGCGGGGGGTACGCAGTATTTT	CASSLAGGTQYF
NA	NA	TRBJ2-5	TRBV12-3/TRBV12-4	TGTGCCAGCAGTTTTAGCCGGTCCGAGACCCAGTACTTC	CASSFSRSETQYF
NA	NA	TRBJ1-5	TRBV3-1	TGTGCCAGCAGCCAAGAGGGTTTGTCGAACAGCAGGAGCAATCAGCCCCAGCATTTT	CASSQEGLSNSRSNQPQHF